This T cell receptor (beta chain) was obtained from a study of T cells in Graves' hyperthyroidism and ophthalmopathy. Regarding the study as a whole: Most thyroid clonotypes expanded above 0.001 were also detected in blood.

RNA transcripts gave rise to amplified TCR beta CDR3 regions. An initial round of RT-PCR targeting the TCR CDR3 relied on the HTBI primer set. TCRdb re-called the multiplex PCR reads with MiXCR, one entry per CDR3 protein. The sample lists about 380,000 distinct CDR3 sequences; approximately 17% were seen once. The CDR3 extends over 17 amino acids. The germline V gene has CDR1 SGHTA and CDR2 FQGTGA. J was trimmed by 0 bases and V by 4 bases; bases with no gene match: 6. Of note for this clonotype: The antigen is undetermined.

This sequence joins TRBV7-3 and TRBJ2-1, with 10 bases matching TRBD2. The TCR was taken from a man between 18 and 29 years old with Graves' ophthalmopathy. The sample comprised blood. The CDR3 is CASSSRTSGSSYNEQFF. CDR3 nucleotides: TGTGCCAGCAGCTCCCGGACTAGCGGCTCCTCCTACAATGAGCAGTTCTTC.